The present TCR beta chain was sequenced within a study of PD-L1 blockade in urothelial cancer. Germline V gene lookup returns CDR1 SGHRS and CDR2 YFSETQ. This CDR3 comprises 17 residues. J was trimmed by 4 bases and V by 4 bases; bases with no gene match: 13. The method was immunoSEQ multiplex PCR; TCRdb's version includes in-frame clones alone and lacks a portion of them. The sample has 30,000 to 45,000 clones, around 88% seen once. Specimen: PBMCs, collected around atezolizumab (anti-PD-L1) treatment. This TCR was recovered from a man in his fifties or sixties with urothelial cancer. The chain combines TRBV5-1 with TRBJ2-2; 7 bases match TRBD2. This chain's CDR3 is CASSITRSSGPTGELFF. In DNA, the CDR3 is TGCGCCAGCAGCATAACCAGATCTAGCGGACCCACCGGGGAGCTGTTTTTT.